A single sample gave rise to the 2 T cell receptor beta chains below, sequenced in a study of response to subunit inactivated influenza vaccine. TCRdb ran MiXCR on the RT-PCR reads and lists one entry per CDR3 protein. Of 530,000 or so distinct CDR3 sequences listed, 25% were seen once; the top ten hold around 2%. The input for sequencing was CD4+ T cells sorted from PBMCs, taken 5 to 6 days after vaccination. These receptors were obtained from a man aged 50-59 years who received an inactivated influenza vaccine.

The rearrangement links TRBV7-9 to TRBJ1-6; TRBD1 matches at 7 bases. Trimming at V came to 5 bases and at J to 7 bases, leaving 11 bases not matched to a gene. This CDR3 region has 16 residues. Germline V gives CDR1 SEHNR, CDR2 FQNEAQ (reference sequence). CDR3 in DNA: TGTGCCAGCAGCCCGGGATCCGGGACAGTCAATTCACCCCTCCACTTT. Translating it yields CASSPGSGTVNSPLHF.

The table lists this clonotype with a few counts. The chain carries TRBV20-1 and TRBJ2-1; the match to TRBD2 covers 7 bases. The CDR3 extends over 15 amino acids. In germline, CDR1 is DFQATT, CDR2 SNEGSKA (reference sequence). V was clipped by 3 bases and J by 2 bases; unmatched bases: 7. CDR3 DNA: TGCAGTGCTAGGCGATCGGCGGGGGCCTACAATGAGCAGTTCTTC. Protein: CSARRSAGAYNEQFF.